This record covers a single T cell receptor (beta chain). The protocol was immunoSEQ multiplex PCR, while the TCRdb copy is restricted to in-frame clones and leaves out a portion. The table lists about 90,000 clones, about nine tenths of them singletons. The data were taken from a study of control samples from healthy donors and cancer patients. The source of this sequence is a woman aged 18-29 years in good health. The sequenced sample was blood.

CDR3 nucleotides: TGTGCCAGCAGCTTGGGTGGACAGGGGCCAGATACGCAGTATTTT. Translated, it gives CASSLGGQGPDTQYF. V usage is TRBV5-6 and J usage is TRBJ2-3; 9 bases line up with TRBD1. The V segment lost 0 bases and the J segment 4 bases; nucleotides outside the gene matches: 3. Germline V gives CDR1 SGHDT, CDR2 YYEEEE. This CDR3 spans 15 amino acids.